This TCR beta chain is from a study of beta chain features in type 1 diabetes. The sample holds a few counts of this clone. Antigen unknown. Every bit of the isolated RNA underwent reverse transcription, so sequencing read expressed TCRB transcripts. Clones were sequenced by immunoSEQ multiplex PCR, and TCRdb holds only the in-frame ones, with some missing. The profile shows roughly 50,000 clones, roughly 40% of them singletons. Study-level results: When Type 1 diabetes patients were examined, their TCRB CDR3s proved moderately but significantly shorter in all four CD4+ subsets.

The CDR3 totals 16 residues. Trimming took 6 bases from V and 0 from J, leaving 18 bases between them. Germline assignment: CDR1 MNHEY and CDR2 SMNVEV (reference sequence). The receptor comes from a man younger than 40 with type 1 diabetes. Sequencing was carried out using Tregs from blood. This chain uses TRBV27 with TRBJ2-7; D possibly corresponds to TRBD1 (6 bases). The CDR3 loop reads CASRRPSGAHSYEQYF. The CDR3 DNA reads as TGTGCCAGCAGGCGTCCCTCAGGGGCCCACTCCTACGAGCAGTACTTC.